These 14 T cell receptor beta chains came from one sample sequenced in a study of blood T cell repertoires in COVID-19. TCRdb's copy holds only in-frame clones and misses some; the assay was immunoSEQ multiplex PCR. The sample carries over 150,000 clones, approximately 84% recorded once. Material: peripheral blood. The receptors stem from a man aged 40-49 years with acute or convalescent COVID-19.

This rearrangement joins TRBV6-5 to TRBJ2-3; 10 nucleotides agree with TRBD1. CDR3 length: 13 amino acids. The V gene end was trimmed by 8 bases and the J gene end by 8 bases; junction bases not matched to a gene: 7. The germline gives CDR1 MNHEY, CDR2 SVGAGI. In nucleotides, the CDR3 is TGTGCCAGCGTCGGGACAGGGGAAGGTACGCAGTATTTT. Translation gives CASVGTGEGTQYF.

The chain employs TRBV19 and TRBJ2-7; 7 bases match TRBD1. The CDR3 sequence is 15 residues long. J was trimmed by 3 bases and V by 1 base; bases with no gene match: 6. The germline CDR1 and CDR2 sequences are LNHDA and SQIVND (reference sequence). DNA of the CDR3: TGTGCCAGTAGTATAGGTTGGACAGGCCTCTACGAGCAGTACTTC. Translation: CASSIGWTGLYEQYF.

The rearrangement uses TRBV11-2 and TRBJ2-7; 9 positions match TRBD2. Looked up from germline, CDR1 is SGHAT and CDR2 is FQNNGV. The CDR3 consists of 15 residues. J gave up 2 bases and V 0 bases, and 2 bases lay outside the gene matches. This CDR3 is CASSLEAGGPYEQYF. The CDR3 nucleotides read TGTGCCAGCAGCTTAGAGGCGGGGGGGCCCTACGAGCAGTACTTC.

In DNA, the CDR3 is TGTGCCAGCAGCTCCCTGCGGGGGCGGAACACCGGGGAGCTGTTTTTT. Protein sequence: CASSSLRGRNTGELFF. The genes are TRBV11-2 and TRBJ2-2, with TRBD2 as a possible D gene (7 bases). Germline V gene sequence: CDR1 SGHAT, CDR2 FQNNGV. The CDR3 contains 16 residues. V shed 4 bases and J shed 1 base, with 13 bases lying between them. Based on the CDR3 plus reference TRBV11-2 and TRBJ2-2, the full variable domain is EAGVAQSPRYKIIEKRQSVAFWCNPISGHATLYWYQQILGQGPKLLIQFQNNGVVDDSQLPKDRFSAERLKGVDSTLKIQPAKLEDSAVYLCASSSLRGRNTGELFFGEGSRLTVL.

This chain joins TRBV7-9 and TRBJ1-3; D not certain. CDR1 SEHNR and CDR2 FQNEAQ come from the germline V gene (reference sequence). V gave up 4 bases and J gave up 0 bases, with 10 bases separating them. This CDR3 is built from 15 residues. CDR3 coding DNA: TGTGCCAGCAGCTCGCGACGGGACTCTGGAAACACCATATATTTT. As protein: CASSSRRDSGNTIYF. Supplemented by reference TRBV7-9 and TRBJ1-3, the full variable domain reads DTGVSQNPRHKITKRGQNVTFRCDPISEHNRLYWYRQTLGQGPEFLTYFQNEAQLEKSRLLSDRFSAERPKGSFSTLEIQRTEQGDSAMYLCASSSRRDSGNTIYFGEGSWLTVV.

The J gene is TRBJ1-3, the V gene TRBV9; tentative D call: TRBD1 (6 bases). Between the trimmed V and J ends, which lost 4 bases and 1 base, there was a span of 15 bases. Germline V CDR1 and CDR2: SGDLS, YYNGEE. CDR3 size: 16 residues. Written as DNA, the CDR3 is TGTGCCAGCAGCCCGTCGGACAGATTTTCTGGAAACACCATATATTTT. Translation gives CASSPSDRFSGNTIYF.

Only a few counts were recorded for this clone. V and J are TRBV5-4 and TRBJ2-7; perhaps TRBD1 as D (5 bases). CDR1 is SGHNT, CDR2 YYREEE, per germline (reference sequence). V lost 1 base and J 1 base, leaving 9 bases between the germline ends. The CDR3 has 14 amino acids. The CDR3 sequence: CASSLMGQSYEQYF. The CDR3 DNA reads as TGTGCCAGCAGCTTGATGGGGCAGTCCTACGAGCAGTACTTC.

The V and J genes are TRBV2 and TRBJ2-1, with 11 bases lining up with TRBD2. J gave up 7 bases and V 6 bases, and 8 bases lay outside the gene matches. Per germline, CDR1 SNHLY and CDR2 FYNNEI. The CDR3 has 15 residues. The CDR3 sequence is CASRVLAGAGNEQFF. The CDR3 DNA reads TGTGCCAGCAGGGTACTAGCGGGGGCTGGGAATGAGCAGTTCTTC.

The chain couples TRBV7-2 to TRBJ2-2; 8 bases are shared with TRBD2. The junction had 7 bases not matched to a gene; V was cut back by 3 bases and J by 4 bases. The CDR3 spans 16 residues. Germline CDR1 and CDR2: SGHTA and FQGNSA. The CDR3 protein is CASSFAGTSLTGELFF. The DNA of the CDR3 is TGTGCCAGCAGCTTTGCCGGGACTAGTCTCACCGGGGAGCTGTTTTTT.

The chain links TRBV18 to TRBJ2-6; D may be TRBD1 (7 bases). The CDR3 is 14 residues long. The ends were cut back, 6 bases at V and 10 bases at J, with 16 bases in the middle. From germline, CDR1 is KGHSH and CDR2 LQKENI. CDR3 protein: CASSRDSSSNVLTF. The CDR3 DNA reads TGTGCCAGCTCGCGGGACAGCTCTTCGAACGTCCTGACTTTC.

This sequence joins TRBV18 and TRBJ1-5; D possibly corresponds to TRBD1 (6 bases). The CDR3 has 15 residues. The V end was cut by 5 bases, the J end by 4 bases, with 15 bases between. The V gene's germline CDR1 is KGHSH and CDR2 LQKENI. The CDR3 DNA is TGTGCCAGCTCATCTATGTACAGGGAGAATCAGCCCCAGCATTTT. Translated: CASSSMYRENQPQHF. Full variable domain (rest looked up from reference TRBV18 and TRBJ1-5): NAGVMQNPRHLVRRRGQEARLRCSPMKGHSHVYWYRQLPEEGLKFMVYLQKENIIDESGMPKERFSAEFPKEGPSILRIQQVVRGDSAAYFCASSSMYRENQPQHFGDGTRLSIL.

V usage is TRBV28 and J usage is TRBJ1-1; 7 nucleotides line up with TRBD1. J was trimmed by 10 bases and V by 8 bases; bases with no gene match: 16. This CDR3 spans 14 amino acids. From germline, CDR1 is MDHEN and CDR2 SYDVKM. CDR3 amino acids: CASLGDRKGFTAFF. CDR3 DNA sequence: TGTGCCAGCCTAGGGGACAGAAAGGGGTTTACAGCTTTCTTT.

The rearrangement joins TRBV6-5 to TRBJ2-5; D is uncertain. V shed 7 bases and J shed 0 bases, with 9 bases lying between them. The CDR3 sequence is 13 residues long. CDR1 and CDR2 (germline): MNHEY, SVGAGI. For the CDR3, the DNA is TGTGCCAGCATCAAAGAGGACCAAGAGACCCAGTACTTC. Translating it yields CASIKEDQETQYF.

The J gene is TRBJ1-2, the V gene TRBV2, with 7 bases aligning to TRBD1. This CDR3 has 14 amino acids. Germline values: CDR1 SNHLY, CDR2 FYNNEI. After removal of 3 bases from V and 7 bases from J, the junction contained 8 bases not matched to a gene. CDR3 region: CASSDSQGRSGYTF. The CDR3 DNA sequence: TGTGCCAGCAGTGACTCACAGGGGCGCAGTGGCTACACCTTC.